These 32 T cell receptor beta chains were sequenced from one sample in a study of blood T cells in healthy people across ages. The second PCR ran about 6 to 11 cycles with a sample-barcoded 5' primer and J-beta primers. TCRdb independently ran MiXCR on the 5' RACE reads; one entry per CDR3 protein. The data contain 1.5 million to 2 million distinct CDR3 sequences, 49% of them singletons. The sample comprised blood. These receptors originate from a middle-aged woman in good health.

This clonotype was recorded once. The chain is built from TRBV5-1 and TRBJ2-7; D might be TRBD1 (6 bases). Germline CDR1 is SGHRS and CDR2 is YFSETQ. Trimming took off 4 bases at V and 7 bases at J, with 15 bases between the two ends. The CDR3 runs to 13 residues. The DNA for the CDR3 is TGCGCCAGCAGCGGGAAACAGGGACGTGAGCAGTACTTC. Translated, it gives CASSGKQGREQYF.

This rearrangement joins TRBV12-3 or TRBV12-4 to TRBJ1-1, with a possible D match to TRBD1 (5 bases). There are 12 residues in the CDR3. Trimming pared 10 bases from V and 11 bases from J, leaving 20 bases between. The CDR3 nucleotides are TGTGCCACCTTTCTGGGGCCAGGCCTGGCTTTCTTT. Translating it yields CATFLGPGLAFF.

This chain joins TRBV12-3 or TRBV12-4 and TRBJ2-7; D remains unclear. The CDR3 totals 14 residues. V was trimmed by 3 bases and J by 3 bases, leaving 12 bases between them. CDR3: CASSFAGLVYEQYF. The DNA of the CDR3 is TGTGCCAGCAGTTTTGCCGGTTTAGTCTACGAGCAGTACTTC.

V and J are TRBV7-9 and TRBJ2-7; 9 bases map to TRBD1. The DNA end is a closer match to TRBJ2-5, so the J assignment may be wrong. The length of the CDR3 is 15 residues. The germline gives CDR1 SEHNR, CDR2 FQNEAQ (reference sequence). The CDR3 reads CASSRYTGGEETQYF. CDR3 DNA sequence: TGTGCCAGCAGTCGATATACAGGGGGCGAAGAGACCCAGTACTTC.

V gene TRBV20-1 combines with J gene TRBJ2-1; TRBD2 might be the D (6 bases). Trimming cost V 6 bases and J 0 bases, with 18 bases left between them. The CDR3 runs 16 residues. CDR1 and CDR2 (germline): DFQATT, SNEGSKA (reference sequence). CDR3 in amino acids: CSALTLRGGSYNEQFF. The CDR3 DNA reads TGCAGTGCCCTCACGCTGCGGGGCGGCTCCTACAATGAGCAGTTCTTC.

The chain combines TRBV5-1 with TRBJ2-3; the D is unclear. Germline lookup yields CDR1 SGHRS and CDR2 YFSETQ. The V gene lost 5 bases and the J gene lost 4 bases, with 11 bases spanning the gap. The CDR3 totals 13 residues. The CDR3 region is CASSQYGADTQYF. The CDR3 nucleotides read TGCGCCAGCAGTCAGTACGGAGCAGATACGCAGTATTTT. The full variable domain, completed using reference TRBV5-1 and TRBJ2-3, is KAGVTQTPRYLIKTRGQQVTLSCSPISGHRSVSWYQQTPGQGLQFLFEYFSETQRNKGNFPGRFSGRQFSNSRSEMNVSTLELGDSALYLCASSQYGADTQYFGPGTRLTVL.

There are a few counts of this clonotype. This chain connects TRBV5-1 to TRBJ2-3; TRBD1 might be the D (5 bases). Per the germline V gene, CDR1 is SGHRS and CDR2 is YFSETQ. Trimming cost V 4 bases and J 5 bases, with 14 bases left between them. This CDR3 comprises 14 residues. The CDR3 is CASSVQAGQDTQYF. In DNA, the CDR3 is TGCGCCAGCAGCGTTCAGGCAGGGCAAGATACGCAGTATTTT.

This clonotype was recorded only once. This chain links TRBV27 with TRBJ1-6, with 9 bases lining up with TRBD1. The length of the CDR3 is 15 residues. Germline CDR1 is MNHEY and CDR2 is SMNVEV (reference sequence). V shed 7 bases and J 6 bases; nucleotides not matched to a gene: 7. CDR3 coding DNA: TGTGCCAGCACACTGGCGGGACAGGGTAATTCACCCCTCCACTTT. Translated: CASTLAGQGNSPLHF.

The rearrangement links TRBV7-2 to TRBJ1-6; TRBD1 matches at 8 bases. V shed 3 bases, J shed 5 bases, and the junction held 6 bases outside the gene matches. Germline CDR1 SGHTA, CDR2 FQGNSA. This CDR3 comprises 16 residues. The CDR3 bases are TGTGCCAGCAGCTTCGGACAGGGAAAGCATAATTCACCCCTCCACTTT. Encoded protein: CASSFGQGKHNSPLHF.

This clonotype was counted ten times or more. This chain links TRBV7-2 with TRBJ2-5; D gene uncertain. This CDR3 has 14 residues. Germline CDR1 reads SGHTA; CDR2 reads FQGNSA. Deletions cut 3 bases from V and 0 bases from J, with 8 bases between. The CDR3 region has the DNA TGTGCCAGCAGCTTTCGGCCGAACCAAGAGACCCAGTACTTC. This encodes CASSFRPNQETQYF.

This chain uses TRBV7-9 with TRBJ2-3; 8 bases match TRBD2. Looked up from germline, CDR1 is SEHNR and CDR2 is FQNEAQ (reference sequence). V shed 5 bases and J 1 base; nucleotides not matched to a gene: 5. The length of the CDR3 is 15 residues. CDR3 DNA: TGTGCCAGCAGCCAGCGGGGGATCGGCACAGATACGCAGTATTTT. Translated, it gives CASSQRGIGTDTQYF.

This clonotype appeared a few times. The J gene is TRBJ1-6, the V gene TRBV4-3; TRBD1 aligns across 9 bases. Trimming removed 1 base from V and 8 bases from J; junction bases left unmatched: 3. The germline CDR1 and CDR2 sequences are LGHNA and YSLEER. The CDR3 consists of 15 residues. CDR3 amino acids: CASSQGGQGHSPLHF. CDR3 nucleotides: TGCGCCAGCAGCCAAGGGGGACAGGGACATTCACCCCTCCACTTT.

The V gene is TRBV10-3, the J gene TRBJ2-3; D call uncertain. The ends were cut back, 6 bases at V and 4 bases at J, with 8 bases in the middle. Germline CDR1 and CDR2: ENHRY and SYGVKD. This CDR3 is built from 12 residues. DNA for the CDR3: TGTGCCATCAGGGGTGCGTCAGATACGCAGTATTTT. It is translated as CAIRGASDTQYF.

The chain is built from TRBV6-5 and TRBJ2-1; TRBD2 aligns across 8 bases. The germline V gene has CDR1 MNHEY and CDR2 SVGAGI. The CDR3 is made up of 14 amino acids. V trimming: 6 bases; J trimming: 5 bases; junction bases outside the gene matches: 6. The CDR3 protein is CASSGGLANNEQFF. The CDR3 region has the DNA TGTGCCAGCAGCGGAGGACTAGCCAACAATGAGCAGTTCTTC.

The chain has TRBV5-1 and TRBJ1-1; 8 bases fit TRBD1. CDR3 length: 16 amino acids. Trimming cost V 1 base and J 4 bases; bases outside gene matches: 9. The germline V gene encodes CDR1 SGHRS and CDR2 YFSETQ. CDR3 sequence (DNA): TGCGCCAGCAGCTTGTGGTCAGGGGGCGTGGGCACTGAAGCTTTCTTT. Translated: CASSLWSGGVGTEAFF.

In this sample, this clonotype turned up a few times. The chain uses TRBV6-2 or TRBV6-3 and TRBJ2-7; D possibly uses TRBD1 or TRBD2 (5 bases each). The CDR3 is 17 residues long. Germline V gene sequence: CDR1 MNHEY, CDR2 SVGEGT. V dropped 0 bases and J dropped 6 bases, with 21 bases sitting between them. The CDR3 coding sequence is TGTGCCAGCAGTTACTCGACAGCCGGGGTGCTGCCTAGCGAGCAGTACTTC. Translation: CASSYSTAGVLPSEQYF.

The rearrangement uses TRBV29-1 and TRBJ2-3; possible D gene TRBD1, 6 bases. The CDR3 is 13 residues long. Trimming pared 6 bases from V and 2 bases from J, leaving 12 bases between. Germline CDR1 is SQVTM and CDR2 is ANQGSEA. The CDR3 DNA is TGCAGCGTCGGGACATTGGCCACAGATACGCAGTATTTT. Protein product: CSVGTLATDTQYF.

This clonotype was observed a handful of times. The chain carries TRBV15 and TRBJ1-2; TRBD1 matches at 8 bases. CDR3 length: 15 amino acids. After removal of 0 bases from V and 4 bases from J, the junction contained 4 bases not matched to a gene. Per germline, CDR1 LNHNV and CDR2 YYDKDF (reference sequence). In DNA form, the CDR3 reads TGTGCCACCAGCAGAGATAGGGGACAGGTCTATGGCTACACCTTC. It yields the protein CATSRDRGQVYGYTF.

The chain employs TRBV28 and TRBJ2-5; TRBD1 agrees at 12 bases. Germline V gene data show CDR1 as MDHEN and CDR2 as SYDVKM. CDR3 length: 17 amino acids. V lost 4 bases and J lost 7; bases outside the gene matches: 13. CDR3 DNA sequence: TGTGCCAGCAGTTCCCATCCCGGGACAGGGGGCGCTGGGACCCAGTACTTC. Its translation is CASSSHPGTGGAGTQYF.

The V gene is TRBV9, the J gene TRBJ2-1; D ambiguous. The V gene lost 0 bases and the J gene lost 0 bases, with 7 bases spanning the gap. Germline V gene sequence: CDR1 SGDLS, CDR2 YYNGEE. The CDR3 sequence is 15 residues long. The CDR3 protein is CASSVVEASYNEQFF. The DNA of the CDR3 is TGTGCCAGCAGCGTAGTAGAAGCCTCCTACAATGAGCAGTTCTTC.

This chain joins TRBV15 and TRBJ1-5; TRBD1 matches at 7 bases. The CDR3 runs to 15 residues. J gave up 3 bases and V 0 bases, and 2 bases lay outside the gene matches. Germline loops: CDR1 LNHNV, CDR2 YYDKDF (reference sequence). This CDR3 is CATSREGTDNQPQHF. CDR3 coding DNA: TGTGCCACCAGCAGAGAAGGGACAGACAATCAGCCCCAGCATTTT. Full variable domain (remainder filled in from reference TRBV15 and TRBJ1-5): DAMVIQNPRYQVTQFGKPVTLSCSQTLNHNVMYWYQQKSSQAPKLLFHYYDKDFNNEADTPDNFQSRRPNTSFCFLDIRSPGLGDTAMYLCATSREGTDNQPQHFGDGTRLSIL.

This clonotype occurred a few times. J is TRBJ1-4 and V is TRBV12-3 or TRBV12-4; D remains ambiguous. The V end lost 3 bases, the J end lost 4 bases, and 9 bases lay between the germline ends. CDR3 length: 14 amino acids. CDR3 sequence reads: CASSLKVHNEKLFF. The CDR3 DNA reads as TGTGCCAGCAGTTTGAAGGTTCATAATGAAAAACTGTTTTTT.

The rearrangement uses TRBV4-1 and TRBJ2-5; TRBD2 matches 10 bases. CDR1 and CDR2 from the germline V gene are MGHRA and YSYEKL. Trimming at V came to 0 bases and at J to 1 base, leaving 17 bases not matched to a gene. CDR3 length equals 21 residues. The CDR3 sequence is CASSQDSLLAGSTGSQETQYF. CDR3 nucleotide sequence: TGCGCCAGCAGCCAAGACTCACTACTAGCGGGGTCCACGGGGTCCCAAGAGACCCAGTACTTC.

As for this clonotype: One end of the junction is discordant with germline, which a read error may explain. V gene TRBV7-2 combines with J gene TRBJ2-1, with TRBD2 identical over 10 bases. CDR1 is SGHTA and CDR2 is FQGNSA in the germline V gene. CDR3 size: 17 residues. In DNA form, the CDR3 reads TGTGCCAGCAGCTTCGCCGGGACTAGCGACTCCTACAATGAGCGGTTCTTC. It encodes CASSFAGTSDSYNERFF.

This clonotype was detected once. The V call is TRBV4-1, the J call TRBJ1-2, with a weak D call TRBD1 (6 bases). Per the germline V gene, CDR1 is MGHRA and CDR2 is YSYEKL. Trimming shortened V by 0 bases and J by 12 bases, and 14 bases separated the two germline ends. The CDR3 contains 13 residues. DNA of the CDR3: TGCGCCAGCAGCCAAGAGCAGGGGCGTAGGGACACCTTC. Its protein is CASSQEQGRRDTF.

This clonotype was recorded a few times. J is TRBJ2-4 and V is TRBV29-1; no clear D. The CDR3 is 15 amino acids. Germline V gene sequence: CDR1 SQVTM, CDR2 ANQGSEA. The germline V and J ends were trimmed by 2 bases and 2 bases, with 13 bases remaining between them. As DNA, the CDR3 is TGCAGCGTTGAAAAGGGTACAGAAACCAAAAACATTCAGTACTTC. Its protein is CSVEKGTETKNIQYF.

V usage is TRBV15 and J usage is TRBJ1-5; D is uncertain. V lost 4 bases and J lost 5, with 18 bases in between. The CDR3 is 16 residues long. Germline CDR1 and CDR2: LNHNV and YYDKDF (reference sequence). As DNA, the CDR3 is TGTGCCACCAGCACAGAAGGGCTAGTCGGAGATCAGCCCCAGCATTTT. This sequence encodes CATSTEGLVGDQPQHF.

This clonotype turned up a few times. J is TRBJ2-5 and V is TRBV15; no firm D call. Germline CDR1 LNHNV, CDR2 YYDKDF (reference sequence). This CDR3 has 13 amino acids. V was pared by 1 base and J by 5 bases, with 8 bases between. The CDR3 loop reads CATSRGGGETQYF. DNA of the CDR3: TGTGCCACCAGCAGAGGAGGTGGCGAGACCCAGTACTTC. Drawing the rest from reference TRBV15 and TRBJ2-5, the complete variable domain is DAMVIQNPRYQVTQFGKPVTLSCSQTLNHNVMYWYQQKSSQAPKLLFHYYDKDFNNEADTPDNFQSRRPNTSFCFLDIRSPGLGDTAMYLCATSRGGGETQYFGPGTRLLVL.

This chain links TRBV6-4 with TRBJ2-1, with 9 bases lining up with TRBD2. Germline V gene data show CDR1 as MRHNA and CDR2 as SNTAGT. The CDR3 is 15 residues long. After removal of 0 bases from V and 6 bases from J, the junction contained 3 bases not matched to a gene. The CDR3 spells CASSDSAGGLNEQFF. The CDR3 DNA follows: TGTGCCAGCAGTGACTCAGCGGGGGGACTCAATGAGCAGTTCTTC.

Only a few counts were recorded for this clonotype. The chain carries TRBV2 and TRBJ2-7, with D maybe TRBD1 (5 bases). Trimming shortened V by 2 bases and J by 7 bases, and 12 bases separated the two germline ends. Looked up from germline, CDR1 is SNHLY and CDR2 is FYNNEI. The CDR3 loop spans 13 amino acids. In DNA form, the CDR3 reads TGTGCCAGCAGTGAACAGGGTCTGAGTGAGCAGTACTTC. It specifies CASSEQGLSEQYF.

This clonotype occurred a few times. V and J are TRBV6-5 and TRBJ2-4; unclear D gene. The J call could be wrong; TRBJ2-7 is a better fit for the DNA end. Germline CDR1 MNHEY, CDR2 SVGAGI. The CDR3 contains 14 residues. The CDR3, as DNA: TGTGCCAGCAGTTCGCTGACCTTAAGCTACGAGCAGTACTTC. This encodes CASSSLTLSYEQYF.

The chain combines TRBV14 with TRBJ2-4; possible D gene TRBD1, 6 bases. The end of the DNA is better explained by TRBJ2-5, so the J call may be wrong. Germline values: CDR1 SGHDN, CDR2 FVKESK. This CDR3 spans 15 amino acids. The CDR3 reads CASSRQDLTQETQYF. In DNA, the CDR3 is TGTGCCAGCAGCCGACAGGACCTCACTCAAGAGACCCAGTACTTC.